A selection of T cell receptor beta chains follows, all from one sample in a study of CD8 T cell repertoires and HIV-1 epitope variants. Clones were sequenced by immunoSEQ multiplex PCR, and TCRdb holds only the in-frame ones, with some missing. The table lists around 4,900 clones, 65% to 70% of them singletons. For these receptors, no antigen is known. Sequencing was carried out using cultured CD8+ T cells derived from PBMCs. All receptors derive from a male donor with HIV. The CDR3 runs from the conserved cysteine through the conserved F or W. A D gene is named only where the DNA matches it firmly. A row's size may be missing; if present it is once, few, many or a size class.

j_call	clone_size	v_call	cdr3_length	d_call	cdr3_aa	cdr3_nt
TRBJ2-7	.	TRBV10-3	13	.	CAISGDDSYEQYF	TGTGCCATCAGTGGGGACGACTCCTACGAGCAGTACTTC
TRBJ2-7	.	TRBV6-1	15	.	CASMKDPGPSYEQYF	TGTGCCAGCATGAAGGACCCCGGACCATCCTACGAGCAGTACTTC
TRBJ1-1	.	TRBV11-2	12	.	CAYRRGDTEAFF	TGTGCCTATCGTAGGGGGGACACTGAAGCTTTCTTT
TRBJ2-7	.	TRBV6-5	13	.	CATLGDSTYEQYF	TGTGCCACCCTAGGGGACTCTACTTACGAGCAGTACTTC
TRBJ1-1	.	TRBV6-1	14	.	CASTPGGGSTEAFF	TGTGCCAGCACCCCGGGTGGGGGTTCGACTGAAGCTTTCTTT
TRBJ2-2	once	TRBV7-9	16	.	CASSLLGTAGTGELFF	TGTGCCAGCAGCTTATTGGGGACCGCGGGGACCGGGGAGCTGTTTTTT
TRBJ2-1	.	TRBV7-9	12	.	CASSLDPDEQFF	TGTGCCAGCAGCTTAGATCCGGATGAGCAGTTCTTC
TRBJ1-5	.	TRBV28	15	TRBD1	CASSLTTGGYQPQHF	TGTGCCAGCAGTTTAACGACAGGGGGCTATCAGCCCCAGCATTTT
TRBJ2-3	once	TRBV28	15	TRBD2	CASSLGGVFADTQYF	TGTGCCAGCAGTTTGGGGGGGGTATTTGCAGATACGCAGTATTTT
TRBJ1-2	.	TRBV5-6	14	.	CASSLNRGAYGYTF	TGTGCCAGCAGCTTGAACCGAGGAGCCTATGGCTACACCTTC
TRBJ2-7	few	TRBV15	14	.	CATSRDRGSYEQYF	TGTGCCACCAGCAGAGATAGGGGATCCTACGAGCAGTACTTC
TRBJ1-1	few	TRBV4-3	18	.	CASSQEEGDHGPNTEAFF	TGCGCCAGCAGCCAAGAAGAAGGAGATCACGGACCAAACACTGAAGCTTTCTTT
TRBJ2-4	.	TRBV5-4	14	.	CASSLKEASNIQYF	TGTGCCAGCAGCTTGAAGGAGGCCTCAAACATTCAGTACTTC
TRBJ2-7	.	TRBV6-5	13	.	CASSYSGSYEQYF	TGTGCCAGCAGTTACTCTGGAAGCTACGAGCAGTACTTC
TRBJ1-4	.	TRBV7-2	14	.	CASSEEASVEKLFF	TGTGCCAGCAGCGAGGAGGCCTCCGTGGAAAAACTGTTTTTT
TRBJ2-1	.	TRBV27	12	.	CASSSGDNEQFF	TGTGCCAGCAGTTCAGGTGACAATGAGCAGTTCTTC
TRBJ2-5	once	TRBV7-9	14	.	CASSHPGFQETQYF	TGTGCCAGCAGCCACCCGGGATTCCAAGAGACCCAGTACTTC
TRBJ2-7	.	TRBV21-1	17	.	CASSKARPDRLSYEQYF	TGTGCCAGCAGCAAAGCGCGACCCGACCGACTCTCCTACGAGCAGTACTTC
TRBJ2-5	.	TRBV4-3	14	.	CASSLDPRAETQYF	TGCGCCAGCAGCCTGGATCCGAGGGCGGAGACCCAGTACTTC
TRBJ2-7	few	TRBV7-3	13	.	CASSLSASAEQYF	TGTGCCAGCAGCTTAAGTGCTAGCGCCGAGCAGTACTTC
TRBJ2-1	.	TRBV5-5	16	.	CASSLISRDPNNEQFF	TGTGCCAGCAGCTTGATCTCGAGGGACCCTAACAATGAGCAGTTCTTC
TRBJ1-2	.	TRBV7-9	14	TRBD1	CASSPKGQIGGYTF	TGTGCCAGCAGCCCGAAGGGACAGATCGGGGGCTACACCTTC
TRBJ2-7	.	TRBV27	11	.	CASGREYEQYF	TGTGCCAGCGGGCGAGAATACGAGCAGTACTTC
TRBJ2-1	few	TRBV4-3	16	TRBD2	CASSQDTSGGASEQFF	TGCGCCAGCAGCCAAGATACAAGCGGGGGGGCAAGTGAGCAGTTCTTC
TRBJ2-6	large	TRBV10-3	17	.	CAISESLGVSGANVLTF	TGTGCCATCAGTGAGTCTCTGGGGGTATCTGGGGCCAACGTCCTGACTTTC
TRBJ2-7	.	TRBV7-8	16	.	CASSLGAHGPSYEQYF	TGTGCCAGCAGCTTAGGGGCCCATGGACCTTCCTACGAGCAGTACTTC
TRBJ2-7	.	TRBV28	16	TRBD2	CASSLTGTSVYYEQYF	TGTGCCAGCAGTTTAACGGGGACTAGCGTCTACTACGAGCAGTACTTC
TRBJ2-1	.	TRBV14	16	TRBD2	CASSRQGGSWYNEQFF	TGTGCCAGCAGCCGCCAGGGAGGGAGCTGGTACAATGAGCAGTTCTTC
TRBJ2-7	.	TRBV29-1	13	.	CSVDGSSSYEQYF	TGCAGCGTTGACGGCAGTTCCTCCTACGAGCAGTACTTC
TRBJ1-1	large	TRBV28	14	.	CATFPTGSNTEAFF	TGTGCCACCTTTCCGACAGGCTCGAACACTGAAGCTTTCTTT
TRBJ2-7	.	TRBV27	15	.	CASSLQAGSSYEQYF	TGTGCCAGCAGTTTACAAGCCGGTAGCTCCTACGAGCAGTACTTC
TRBJ1-1	.	TRBV19	16	.	CASSRGTRRGSTEAFF	TGTGCCAGTAGTCGCGGGACTAGGAGGGGAAGTACTGAAGCTTTCTTT
TRBJ2-2	.	TRBV2	13	TRBD2	CASKLAGAGELFF	TGTGCCAGCAAACTAGCGGGGGCCGGGGAGCTGTTTTTT
TRBJ1-6	.	TRBV28	15	.	CASSPTRTDVVSLAF	TGTGCCAGCAGTCCCACACGGACGGACGTTGTCTCTTTAGCTTTT
TRBJ2-3	few	TRBV2	15	.	CASRMGGGWTDTQYF	TGTGCCAGCCGAATGGGAGGGGGTTGGACAGATACGCAGTATTTT
TRBJ2-1	.	TRBV7-8	17	TRBD2	CASSLPTSGPSYNEQFF	TGTGCCAGCAGCTTGCCGACTAGCGGGCCGTCCTACAATGAGCAGTTCTTC
TRBJ2-5	.	TRBV4-2	16	.	CASSQEEGAGTGTQYF	TGTGCCAGCAGCCAAGAGGAAGGGGCAGGGACCGGGACCCAGTACTTC
TRBJ1-1	medium-sized	TRBV27	14	.	CASSPSDTYTEAFF	TGTGCCAGCAGCCCCTCCGACACTTACACTGAAGCTTTCTTT
TRBJ2-7	few	TRBV6-5	15	.	CASSYTQQGSSEQYF	TGTGCCAGCAGTTACACGCAACAGGGAAGTAGCGAGCAGTACTTC